The clone carrying this T cell receptor (beta chain) was picked up one time. Individuals aged roughly 18 to 95 years were recruited from fewer than 25 US areas. The CDR3 contains 15 residues. Germline assignment: CDR1 MNHEY and CDR2 SVGAGI. Trimming stripped 6 bases from V and 4 bases from J, with 15 bases between. Method: immunoSEQ multiplex PCR; TCRdb's copy keeps in-frame clones and lacks some. The sample includes over 200,000 clones, 88% seen only once; the top ten take about 3.5%. This sample is drawn from a study of blood T cell repertoires in COVID-19. Sequencing was done on a sample of PBMCs or T cells enriched from blood (not recorded which). This TCR was sampled from a woman in her twenties or thirties who had been exposed to COVID-19. The chain couples TRBV6-5 to TRBJ2-2; D is possibly TRBD1 (6 bases). The CDR3 DNA follows: TGTGCCAGCAGGAAATCAGGACAGCTCACCGGGGAGCTGTTTTTT. Protein sequence: CASRKSGQLTGELFF.